The clone carrying this T cell receptor beta chain was seen a single time. Its antigen is not known. The CDR3 spans 11 residues. Germline loops: CDR1 MNHEY, CDR2 SVGEGT. Trimming took off 4 bases at V and 7 bases at J, with 7 bases between the two ends. The data were taken from a study of T cell responses to AZD1222 COVID-19 vaccine. Study-level results: When two AZD1222 doses had been given, Spike-specific TCR breadth and depth rose.

TCRdb keeps only in-frame clones here, not all; method: immunoSEQ multiplex PCR. The repertoire holds 140,000 to 150,000 clones, 85% to 95% seen once, with over 7.5% in the top ten. The rearrangement uses TRBV6-2 or TRBV6-3 and TRBJ1-2; D is undetermined. The sequence came from an adult in good health. Material: peripheral blood, obtained on day 0 of AZD1222 vaccination. The CDR3 loop is CASSSTFGYTF. In nucleotides, the CDR3 is TGTGCCAGCAGTTCTACATTTGGCTACACCTTC.